These T cell receptor beta chains were read from a single sample in a study of blood T cell repertoires in COVID-19. Here immunoSEQ multiplex PCR was the method, and the copy in TCRdb shows in-frame clones only, minus some. This sample carries over 150,000 clones, roughly 84% of them seen once, and the ten largest clones take approximately 6.5%. The sequencing sample was made of PBMCs or T cells enriched from blood (not recorded which). These receptors were collected from a woman in her forties or fifties who had recovered from COVID-19. CDR3s include the opening cysteine and the closing phenylalanine or tryptophan. D genes are given only for firm matches. Size values are once, few and many counts, or a class for expanded clones, and some rows have none.

>-|once|TRBV5-5|TRBJ2-1
TGTGCCAGCAGCCCCGAACTAGTTTACAATGAGCAGTTCTTC
CASSPELVYNEQFF
>-|-|TRBV5-1|TRBJ2-7
TGCGCCAGCAGCTTGGCCGGTACCTACGAGCAGTACTTC
CASSLAGTYEQYF
>TRBD1|-|TRBV28|TRBJ2-2
TGTGCCAGCAGACCTCAGGGGGCGGGCACCGGGGAGCTGTTTTTT
CASRPQGAGTGELFF
>-|-|TRBV7-9|TRBJ2-5
TGTGCCAGCAGCTTAGCGAAACAGCAAGAGACCCAGTACTTC
CASSLAKQQETQYF
>TRBD1|-|TRBV4-3|TRBJ2-7
TGCGCCAGTCGACTAGACAGGGGAGGAGGCGAGCAGTACTTC
CASRLDRGGGEQYF
>-|-|TRBV6-2/TRBV6-3|TRBJ2-7
TGTGCCAGCAGTTGGGCGATGGGCTCCTACGAGCAGTACTTC
CASSWAMGSYEQYF
>-|-|TRBV11-3|TRBJ1-1
TGTGCCAGCAGCTTGCCGGGGGTCACTGAAGCTTTCTTT
CASSLPGVTEAFF
>-|-|TRBV19|TRBJ2-5
TGTGCCAGTAGTACTACCTGGACAGACAGCCAAGAGACCCAGTACTTC
CASSTTWTDSQETQYF
>TRBD1|-|TRBV5-1|TRBJ2-2
TGCGCCAGCAGCTTGGCCGGGACAGGGGGCTCTGGGGAGCTGTTTTTT
CASSLAGTGGSGELFF
>-|-|TRBV2|TRBJ2-2
TGTGCCAGCAGTCCAGTGGGGGCTTCCGGGGAGCTGTTTTTT
CASSPVGASGELFF
>-|-|TRBV6-2/TRBV6-3|TRBJ2-7
TGTGCCAGCAGCAACACTAGATACGAGCAGTACTTC
CASSNTRYEQYF
>TRBD2|-|TRBV18|TRBJ2-5
TGTGCCAGCTCACCCCTCGGGGGGGACCACGAGACCCAGTACTTC
CASSPLGGDHETQYF
>TRBD1|-|TRBV11-2|TRBJ1-2
TGTGCCAGCAGCTTAAGGCAGGGGGTGGATGGCTACACCTTC
CASSLRQGVDGYTF
>TRBD1|-|TRBV7-9|TRBJ1-2
TGTGCCAGCAGCCGCGACAGGGAAGGCTACACCTTC
CASSRDREGYTF
>-|-|TRBV7-2|TRBJ1-3
TGTGCCAGCAGCTTAGGCAGGAGAGGGACTGGAAACACCATATATTTT
CASSLGRRGTGNTIYF
>-|-|TRBV5-6|TRBJ1-4
TGTGCCAGCAGCTTGTATTCAGGGGTGTATGAAAAACTGTTTTTT
CASSLYSGVYEKLFF
>-|-|TRBV5-1|TRBJ1-2
TGCGCCAGCAACCTTATACAGGGTTCCAGTGGCTACACCTTC
CASNLIQGSSGYTF
>-|-|TRBV7-2|TRBJ1-5
TGTGCCAGCAGCTTAGTAGGAACAGAGAATCAGCCCCAGCATTTT
CASSLVGTENQPQHF
>TRBD2|-|TRBV11-1|TRBJ2-1
TGTGCCAGCAGTCAAAGCGGGAATAGAAATGAGCAGTTCTTC
CASSQSGNRNEQFF
>-|-|TRBV7-9|TRBJ1-5
TGTGCCAGCAGCTTAGGTCAGAATCAGCCCCAGCATTTT
CASSLGQNQPQHF
>TRBD2|-|TRBV19|TRBJ2-3
TGTGCCAGTAGTATCCTAGCGGGGCTGACAGATACGCAGTATTTT
CASSILAGLTDTQYF
>-|-|TRBV4-1|TRBJ1-5
TGCGCCAGCAGCCAAGGACAGGTCGACAATCAGCCCCAGCATTTT
CASSQGQVDNQPQHF
>TRBD2|-|TRBV28|TRBJ2-7
TGTGCCAGCAGTTCCTCGGCTAGCGGGATGACCTACGAGCAGTACTTC
CASSSSASGMTYEQYF
>TRBD1|-|TRBV28|TRBJ1-4
TGTGCCAGCAGCCTCTCACAGGGGACGGAGAAACTGTTTTTT
CASSLSQGTEKLFF
>TRBD1|-|TRBV6-6|TRBJ1-1
TGTGCCAGCAGTCCCTCCAGGAGGGGGCAGAGGAACACTGAAGCTTTCTTT
CASSPSRRGQRNTEAFF
>TRBD1|once|TRBV30|TRBJ2-1
TGTGCCAGTATCAGGGGGCCGACCTACAATGAGCAGTTCTTC
CASIRGPTYNEQFF
>TRBD1|-|TRBV2|TRBJ1-1
TGTGCCAGCAGATACAGGGGGCAGACTGAAGCTTTCTTT
CASRYRGQTEAFF
>TRBD1|-|TRBV9|TRBJ2-3
TGTGCCAGCAGCACCAGACAGGGTATCACAGATACGCAGTATTTT
CASSTRQGITDTQYF
>-|-|TRBV30|TRBJ1-4
TGTGCCTGGAGTGGGCAGGGGGAAAAACTGTTTTTT
CAWSGQGEKLFF
>TRBD1|-|TRBV7-9|TRBJ2-7
TGTGCCAGCTACGGGACAGGAAACTACGAGCAGTACTTC
CASYGTGNYEQYF
>-|-|TRBV3-1/TRBV3-2|TRBJ2-3
TGTGCCAGCAGACCGCGGGGCACAGATACGCAGTATTTT
CASRPRGTDTQYF
>TRBD1|once|TRBV15|TRBJ1-2
TGTGCCACCAGCAGAGATCCCGCAGGGGGAGATGGCTACACCTTC
CATSRDPAGGDGYTF
>-|few|TRBV6-5|TRBJ2-7
TGTGCCAGCAGTTACTCGACTCGGGGGGAGCAGTACTTC
CASSYSTRGEQYF
>TRBD2|-|TRBV27|TRBJ2-7
TGTGCCAGCAGTCAGACTAGCGGAGGGTACTACGAGCAGTACTTC
CASSQTSGGYYEQYF
>-|few|TRBV6-2/TRBV6-3|TRBJ1-1
TGTGCCAGCAGTTCCAGGGCCTCGAACACTGAAGCTTTCTTT
CASSSRASNTEAFF
>TRBD2|-|TRBV27|TRBJ2-7
TGTGCCAGCGGGGTACAAGCGGGAGTCTACGAGCAGTACTTC
CASGVQAGVYEQYF
>TRBD1|-|TRBV19|TRBJ1-5
TGTGCCAGTATTGACGTCCCGGGACAGGGGCAGCCCCAGCATTTT
CASIDVPGQGQPQHF
>-|-|TRBV2|TRBJ2-1
TGTGCCAGCAGGTGGGCGGACAGAATCATCTACAATGAGCAGTTCTTC
CASRWADRIIYNEQFF
>TRBD1|once|TRBV5-6|TRBJ1-4
TGTGCCAGCAGCCTAACCGGGACAGGGAGGAATGAAAAACTGTTTTTT
CASSLTGTGRNEKLFF
>TRBD1|-|TRBV28|TRBJ1-1
TGTGCCAGCAGTCCAGGGACAGGGAGGTCCGCTGAAGCTTTCTTT
CASSPGTGRSAEAFF
>TRBD1|-|TRBV5-4|TRBJ2-7
TGTGCCAGCAGCTCGCAGGACAGGGCCCCCTACGAGCAGTACTTC
CASSSQDRAPYEQYF
>TRBD1|-|TRBV30|TRBJ1-2
TGTGCCTGGAGTCAGGGGGCAGGGGACTATGGCTACACCTTC
CAWSQGAGDYGYTF